Each of the 31 T cell receptor beta chains below was sequenced from the same sample in a study of cytomegalovirus exposure and HLA in healthy donors. PCR was performed using 60 Vbeta and 13 Jbeta primers. TCRdb keeps only in-frame clones here, not all; method: immunoSEQ multiplex PCR. The table has about 120,000 clones, 74% seen once. The sequenced sample was PBMCs. These receptors came from a human donor in good health.

The chain uses TRBV5-4 and TRBJ1-2; D is perhaps TRBD1 (6 bases). V lost 1 base to trimming and J lost 2 bases, with 18 bases between them. Germline CDR1 and CDR2: SGHNT and YYREEE (reference sequence). This CDR3 is 17 amino acids long. For the CDR3, the DNA is TGTGCCAGCAGCTTGATGGTCTCAGGGGCGACGAACTATGGCTACACCTTC. It is translated as CASSLMVSGATNYGYTF.

This clone has only a few counts. The CDR3 DNA is TGCGCCAGCAGCTTTGGCTTGGCGGATGAAGCTTTCTTT. It translates to CASSFGLADEAFF. The rearrangement links TRBV5-1 to TRBJ1-1; D ambiguous. Germline V CDR1 and CDR2: SGHRS, YFSETQ. V lost 2 bases and J 7 bases, leaving 12 bases between the germline ends. The CDR3 loop spans 13 amino acids. The whole variable domain, remainder taken from reference TRBV5-1 and TRBJ1-1, is KAGVTQTPRYLIKTRGQQVTLSCSPISGHRSVSWYQQTPGQGLQFLFEYFSETQRNKGNFPGRFSGRQFSNSRSEMNVSTLELGDSALYLCASSFGLADEAFFGQGTRLTVV.

The chain couples TRBV27 to TRBJ1-1; D is uncertain. This CDR3 is built from 14 residues. V gave up 5 bases and J gave up 0 bases, with 10 bases separating them. The germline CDR1 and CDR2 sequences are MNHEY and SMNVEV (reference sequence). This chain's CDR3 is CASSPDIMNTEAFF. CDR3 DNA sequence: TGTGCCAGCAGTCCTGACATCATGAACACTGAAGCTTTCTTT.

The rearrangement links TRBV28 to TRBJ2-5, with D possibly being TRBD1 (5 bases). Trimming pared 7 bases from V and 11 bases from J, leaving 17 bases between. CDR1 and CDR2 (germline): MDHEN, SYDVKM. There are 12 residues in the CDR3. This chain's CDR3 is CASKEKGFGQYF. The CDR3 DNA reads TGTGCCAGCAAGGAAAAGGGGTTTGGGCAGTACTTC.

CDR3 DNA sequence: TGCGCCAGCAGCCAAGATGGACAGGGGGTTTTAGCTTTCTTT. It specifies CASSQDGQGVLAFF. The V gene is TRBV4-1, the J gene TRBJ1-1, with TRBD1 identical over 10 bases. This CDR3 has 14 residues. Germline V gives CDR1 MGHRA, CDR2 YSYEKL. V lost 0 bases and J lost 10; bases outside the gene matches: 5.

As regards this clone: At one boundary the junction diverges from the germline segment, which might be a read error. The CDR3 here is CASSSQLNTEAFF. The CDR3 DNA reads TGTGCTAGCAGCTCCCAGTTGAACACTGAAGCTTTCTTT. The rearrangement links TRBV7-7 to TRBJ1-1, with D unclear. In germline, CDR1 is SSHAT, CDR2 FNYEAQ (reference sequence). The CDR3 sequence is 13 residues long.

The rearrangement joins TRBV2 to TRBJ2-5; 10 nucleotides line up with TRBD2. J lost 1 base, V lost 4 bases, and 6 bases had no gene match. This CDR3 contains 16 residues. From germline, CDR1 is SNHLY and CDR2 FYNNEI. CDR3 region: CASSALSGGTQETQYF. In nucleotides, the CDR3 is TGTGCCAGCAGTGCCCTTAGCGGGGGGACCCAAGAGACCCAGTACTTC.

CDR3 DNA sequence: TGTGCCAGCAGTGGAGGGACACCCAAGGGAAACACCATATATTTT. Its protein product is CASSGGTPKGNTIYF. This chain uses TRBV6-1 with TRBJ1-3; perhaps TRBD1 as D (6 bases). Between the trimmed V and J ends, which lost 4 bases and 4 bases, there was a span of 14 bases. Germline CDR1 MNHNS, CDR2 SASEGT. This CDR3 region has 15 residues.

This sequence joins TRBV19 and TRBJ1-2; 7 bases match TRBD1. In germline, CDR1 is LNHDA, CDR2 SQIVND (reference sequence). This CDR3 spans 15 amino acids. After removal of 5 bases from V and 8 bases from J, the junction contained 14 bases not matched to a gene. The CDR3: CASSDRLGQRWGYTF. The CDR3 coding sequence is TGTGCCAGTAGTGATAGACTGGGACAGCGGTGGGGCTACACCTTC.

V and J are TRBV7-3 and TRBJ2-7, with 7 bases fitting TRBD2. This CDR3 has 15 amino acids. Per germline, CDR1 SGHTA and CDR2 FQGTGA. V was clipped by 5 bases and J by 3 bases; unmatched bases: 10. The CDR3 region has the DNA TGTGCCAGCAGCCTTAATGGCGGGGGTTACTACGAGCAGTACTTC. It codes for CASSLNGGGYYEQYF.

This clone came up a few times. Sequence at one end of the junction differs from germline and may be a read error. This chain connects TRBV6-1 to TRBJ1-5, with TRBD1 matching 7 bases. This CDR3 spans 14 amino acids. CDR1 is MNHNS, CDR2 SASEGT, per germline. This CDR3 reads CASSLRQGNQPQHF. DNA for the CDR3: TGTGCCAGCAGTCTCCGACAGGGCAACCAGCCCCAGCATTTT.

The chain couples TRBV5-1 to TRBJ1-5, with 9 bases aligning to TRBD1. Germline V gene data show CDR1 as SGHRS and CDR2 as YFSETQ. J was trimmed by 6 bases and V by 0 bases; bases with no gene match: 1. The CDR3 loop spans 14 amino acids. The CDR3 region has the DNA TGCGCCAGCAGCTTGGGACAGGGGGGTCAGCCCCAGCATTTT. Encoded protein: CASSLGQGGQPQHF.

The chain combines TRBV4-1 with TRBJ2-1; 11 positions agree with TRBD2. The CDR3 is 17 amino acids. The germline CDR1 and CDR2 sequences are MGHRA and YSYEKL. The ends lost 3 bases at V and 4 bases at J; junction bases unmatched: 8. Written as DNA, the CDR3 is TGCGCCAGCAGCCACCCTAAGACTAGCGGGGTTTACAATGAGCAGTTCTTC. Its protein is CASSHPKTSGVYNEQFF.

V usage is TRBV6-5 and J usage is TRBJ2-7; a weak D match, TRBD1 (6 bases). V was cut by 2 bases and J by 0 bases, with 11 bases left in between. Germline CDR1 is MNHEY and CDR2 is SVGAGI. The CDR3 has 15 residues. CDR3 region: CASSYGGTTSYEQYF. In nucleotides, the CDR3 is TGTGCCAGCAGTTACGGTGGGACAACCTCCTACGAGCAGTACTTC.

The chain is built from TRBV5-5 and TRBJ2-2; D gene uncertain. Germline V gene data show CDR1 as SGHKS and CDR2 as YYEKEE (reference sequence). V gave up 4 bases and J gave up 4 bases, with 11 bases separating them. The CDR3 loop spans 14 amino acids. The CDR3 spells CASSPRPPTGELFF. In DNA form, the CDR3 reads TGTGCCAGCAGCCCGCGTCCGCCCACCGGGGAGCTGTTTTTT.

This clone was counted between two and nine times. The chain uses TRBV15 and TRBJ2-1, with D perhaps matching TRBD2 (6 bases). CDR3 length equals 15 residues. Trimming removed 5 bases from V and 7 bases from J, with 18 bases in between. Germline values: CDR1 LNHNV, CDR2 YYDKDF (reference sequence). CDR3 protein: CATSPLGAGNNEQFF. Written as DNA, the CDR3 is TGTGCCACCAGCCCACTCGGGGCGGGAAATAATGAGCAGTTCTTC.

This chain joins TRBV2 and TRBJ2-7, with 7 nucleotides matching TRBD2. Trimming cost V 6 bases and J 2 bases; bases outside gene matches: 10. Per the germline V gene, CDR1 is SNHLY and CDR2 is FYNNEI. The CDR3 sequence is 15 residues long. The CDR3 loop is CASRASGATPYEQYF. The CDR3, as DNA: TGTGCCAGCAGGGCGAGCGGGGCCACTCCCTACGAGCAGTACTTC.

CDR3 DNA sequence: TGTGCCAGCAGCAAAAGGACAACTAGCGGGGTGGCTGGGCAGTTCTTC. Translation gives CASSKRTTSGVAGQFF. The J gene is TRBJ2-1, the V gene TRBV11-2, with 10 bases identical to TRBD2. This CDR3 is 16 amino acids long. Germline-derived CDR1 and CDR2 are SGHAT and FQNNGV. After removal of 5 bases from V and 12 bases from J, the junction contained 16 bases not matched to a gene.

The chain combines TRBV7-2 with TRBJ1-3, with 8 bases aligning to TRBD1. V dropped 4 bases and J dropped 0; count of bases not matched to a gene: 2. Germline V lookup: CDR1 SGHTA, CDR2 FQGNSA. The CDR3 extends over 15 amino acids. Here the CDR3 DNA reads TGTGCCAGCAGCTACGACAGGGGCTCTGGAAACACCATATATTTT. Translated, it gives CASSYDRGSGNTIYF.

This clone was counted a single time. The chain is built from TRBV5-4 and TRBJ2-2; possibly TRBD1 for D (5 bases). The V gene's germline CDR1 is SGHNT and CDR2 YYREEE (reference sequence). The V end lost 5 bases, the J end lost 1 base, and 9 bases lay between the germline ends. This CDR3 has 14 residues. As DNA, the CDR3 is TGTGCCAGCAGAGCCCAGGGGAACACCGGGGAGCTGTTTTTT. Translating gives CASRAQGNTGELFF.

V gene TRBV19 combines with J gene TRBJ1-5, with D possibly matching TRBD1 (6 bases). CDR1 is LNHDA, CDR2 SQIVND, per germline (reference sequence). This CDR3 spans 14 amino acids. The V and J ends lost 7 bases and 5 bases respectively, with 15 bases between them. The CDR3 protein is CASKGWEGDQPQHF. CDR3 nucleotide sequence: TGTGCCAGTAAGGGATGGGAGGGGGATCAGCCCCAGCATTTT.

V is TRBV7-6 and J is TRBJ2-1; D gene ambiguous. This CDR3 spans 13 amino acids. Germline CDR1 is SGHVS and CDR2 is FNYEAQ. Trimming removed 2 bases from V and 4 bases from J, with 6 bases in between. The CDR3 coding sequence is TGTGCCAGCAGCTTATATCGGTACAATGAGCAGTTCTTC. This translates into CASSLYRYNEQFF.

CDR3 sequence (DNA): TGTGCCAGCAGTTACTCGTGGACTAGTAACGAGCAGTTCTTC. Translating gives CASSYSWTSNEQFF. The chain uses TRBV6-6 and TRBJ2-1, with 7 bases aligning to TRBD2. Germline V lookup: CDR1 MNHNY, CDR2 SVGAGI (reference sequence). The CDR3 is 14 amino acids. V gave up 0 bases and J gave up 10 bases; unmatched junction bases: 6.

The chain combines TRBV14 with TRBJ2-7; TRBD2 matches 14 bases. Trimming cost V 3 bases and J 7 bases; bases outside gene matches: 5. The germline V gene encodes CDR1 SGHDN and CDR2 FVKESK. The CDR3 has 15 residues. CDR3 bases: TGTGCCAGCAGCCAGGGACTAGCGGGAGTAGGGGAGCAGTACTTC. Translation gives CASSQGLAGVGEQYF. Using reference TRBV14 and TRBJ2-7 for the parts outside the CDR3, the full variable domain is EAGVTQFPSHSVIEKGQTVTLRCDPISGHDNLYWYRRVMGKEIKFLLHFVKESKQDESGMPNNRFLAERTGGTYSTLKVQPAELEDSGVYFCASSQGLAGVGEQYFGPGTRLTVT.

The chain is built from TRBV28 and TRBJ2-7; 12 nucleotides align to TRBD2. Losses at the gene ends were 6 bases for V and 6 bases for J; bases not matched to a gene: 12. The CDR3 runs to 16 residues. Germline CDR1 is MDHEN and CDR2 is SYDVKM. Here the CDR3 DNA reads TGTGCCAGCAGGTCGACGGGGGGACTAGCGGGTCCCGAGCAGTACTTC. This translates into CASRSTGGLAGPEQYF. The variable domain in full, with the rest retrieved from reference TRBV28 and TRBJ2-7, is DVKVTQSSRYLVKRTGEKVFLECVQDMDHENMFWYRQDPGLGLRLIYFSYDVKMKEKGDIPEGYSVSREKKERFSLILESASTNQTSMYLCASRSTGGLAGPEQYFGPGTRLTVT.

The CDR3 bases are TGTGCCACCAGCATTATTGAGGGATCCTATGGCTACACCTTC. This gives the protein CATSIIEGSYGYTF. The rearrangement links TRBV15 to TRBJ1-2; no definite D call. Between the trimmed V and J ends, which lost 4 bases and 4 bases, there was a span of 13 bases. The germline V gene has CDR1 LNHNV and CDR2 YYDKDF (reference sequence). The CDR3 covers 14 residues.

The CDR3 loop is CASSLVPGTGNEQYF. As DNA, the CDR3 is TGTGCCAGCAGTTTAGTGCCCGGGACAGGGAACGAGCAGTACTTC. The J gene is TRBJ2-7, the V gene TRBV27; 9 nucleotides line up with TRBD1. The CDR3 contains 15 residues. V shed 2 bases, J shed 5 bases, and the junction held 7 bases outside the gene matches. Germline V gives CDR1 MNHEY, CDR2 SMNVEV (reference sequence).

This chain links TRBV28 with TRBJ1-1; D is possibly TRBD1 (5 bases). Germline V gene lookup returns CDR1 MDHEN and CDR2 SYDVKM. The CDR3 has 14 residues. V shed 4 bases and J shed 3 bases, with 12 bases lying between them. The chain's CDR3 is CASSSQGGDTEAFF. For the CDR3, the DNA is TGTGCCAGCAGTTCGCAGGGCGGGGACACTGAAGCTTTCTTT.

The gene calls are TRBV27 and TRBJ2-2; D possibly corresponds to TRBD1 (6 bases). This CDR3 region has 15 residues. The ends were cut back, 11 bases at V and 2 bases at J, with 18 bases in the middle. In germline, CDR1 is MNHEY, CDR2 SMNVEV (reference sequence). As DNA, the CDR3 is TGTGCCGGCCAGGGGACCGTCATTAACACCGGGGAGCTGTTTTTT. This encodes CAGQGTVINTGELFF.

The chain carries TRBV11-2 and TRBJ2-2; 7 bases agree with TRBD2. The V gene's germline CDR1 is SGHAT and CDR2 FQNNGV. The CDR3 runs to 14 residues. The V gene end was trimmed by 5 bases and the J gene end by 3 bases; junction bases not matched to a gene: 3. CDR3: CASSLGLDTGELFF. The CDR3 DNA follows: TGTGCCAGCAGCCTTGGACTAGACACCGGGGAGCTGTTTTTT. The whole variable domain, filled in from reference TRBV11-2 and TRBJ2-2, reads EAGVAQSPRYKIIEKRQSVAFWCNPISGHATLYWYQQILGQGPKLLIQFQNNGVVDDSQLPKDRFSAERLKGVDSTLKIQPAKLEDSAVYLCASSLGLDTGELFFGEGSRLTVL.

J is TRBJ2-1 and V is TRBV2, with D possibly TRBD1 on 5 matching bases. CDR3 size: 12 residues. Germline CDR1 reads SNHLY; CDR2 reads FYNNEI. V was trimmed by 6 bases and J by 9 bases, leaving 12 bases between them. CDR3 coding DNA: TGTGCCAGCAGCAGAGACAGAGGTGAGCAGTTCTTC. Amino acids: CASSRDRGEQFF. Complete variable domain (other parts from reference TRBV2 and TRBJ2-1): EPEVTQTPSHQVTQMGQEVILRCVPISNHLYFYWYRQILGQKVEFLVSFYNNEISEKSEIFDDQFSVERPDGSNFTLKIRSTKLEDSAMYFCASSRDRGEQFFGPGTRLTVL.